This T cell receptor beta chain was recorded in a study of T cells in localized non-small cell lung cancer. Repertoires were generated with immunoSEQ multiplex PCR, while TCRdb's copy carries only in-frame clones and drops some. The sample includes 15,000 to 20,000 clones, approximately 89% of them seen just once. Trimming removed 7 bases from V and 7 bases from J, with 17 bases in between. The CDR3 sequence is 13 residues long. From germline, CDR1 is SGDLS and CDR2 YYNGEE. This clone was observed a few times. Source: peripheral blood, taken before any cancer treatment. The TCR was taken from a man aged 40-75 years with stage I lung adenocarcinoma. This chain connects TRBV9 to TRBJ2-5; D might be TRBD1 or TRBD2, each matching 6 bases. The CDR3 DNA follows: TGTGCCAGCGGAGGGACATCCCAAAGGACCCAGTACTTC. It translates to CASGGTSQRTQYF.